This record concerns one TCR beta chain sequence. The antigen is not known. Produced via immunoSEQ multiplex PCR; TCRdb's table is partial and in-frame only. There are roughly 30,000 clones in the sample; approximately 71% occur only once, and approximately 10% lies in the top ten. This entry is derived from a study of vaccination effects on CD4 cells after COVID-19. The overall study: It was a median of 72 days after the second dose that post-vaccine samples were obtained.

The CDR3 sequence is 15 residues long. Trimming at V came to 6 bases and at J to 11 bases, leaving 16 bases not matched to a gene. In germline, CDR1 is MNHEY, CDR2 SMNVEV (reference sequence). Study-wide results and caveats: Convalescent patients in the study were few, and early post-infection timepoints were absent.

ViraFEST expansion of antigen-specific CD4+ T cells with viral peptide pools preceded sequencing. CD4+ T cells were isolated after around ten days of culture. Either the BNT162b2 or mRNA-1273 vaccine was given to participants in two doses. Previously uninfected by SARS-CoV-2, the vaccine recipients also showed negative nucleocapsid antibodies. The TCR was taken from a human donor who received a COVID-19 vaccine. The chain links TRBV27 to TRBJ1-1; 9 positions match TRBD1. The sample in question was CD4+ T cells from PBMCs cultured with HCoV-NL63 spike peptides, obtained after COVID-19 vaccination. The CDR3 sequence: CASRVQGAANVPAFF. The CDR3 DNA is TGTGCCAGCAGGGTACAGGGGGCGGCGAACGTACCTGCTTTCTTT.